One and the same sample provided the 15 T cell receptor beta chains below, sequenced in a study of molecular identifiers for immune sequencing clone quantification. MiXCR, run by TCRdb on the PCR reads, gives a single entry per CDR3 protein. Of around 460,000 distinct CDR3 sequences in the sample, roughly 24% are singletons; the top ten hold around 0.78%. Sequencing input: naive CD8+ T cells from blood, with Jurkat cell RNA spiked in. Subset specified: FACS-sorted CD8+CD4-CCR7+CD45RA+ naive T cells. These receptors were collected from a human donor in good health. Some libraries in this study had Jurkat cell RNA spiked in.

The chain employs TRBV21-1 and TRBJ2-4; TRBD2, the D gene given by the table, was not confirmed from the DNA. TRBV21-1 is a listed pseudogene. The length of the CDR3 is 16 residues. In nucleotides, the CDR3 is TGTGCCACCCTTGGGGGTAGGAGGGAGGCCAAAAACATTCAGTACTTC. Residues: CATLGGRREAKNIQYF.

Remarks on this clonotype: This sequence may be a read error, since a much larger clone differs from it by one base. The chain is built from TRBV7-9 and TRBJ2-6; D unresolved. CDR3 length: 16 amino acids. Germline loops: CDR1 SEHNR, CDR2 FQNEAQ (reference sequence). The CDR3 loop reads CASSPGAHSRANVLTF. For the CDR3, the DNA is TGTGCCAGCAGCCCCGGAGCCCACTCTCGGGCCAACGTCCTGACTTTC.

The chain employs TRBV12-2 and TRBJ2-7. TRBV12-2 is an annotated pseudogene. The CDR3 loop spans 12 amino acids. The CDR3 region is CASRNHWSEQYF. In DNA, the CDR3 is TGTGCAAGTCGCAACCATTGGTCCGAGCAGTACTTC.

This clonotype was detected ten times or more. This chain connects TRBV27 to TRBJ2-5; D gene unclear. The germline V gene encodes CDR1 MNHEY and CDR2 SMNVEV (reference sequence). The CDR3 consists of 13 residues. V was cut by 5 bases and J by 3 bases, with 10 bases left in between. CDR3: CASSPHSEETQYF. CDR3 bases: TGTGCCAGCAGTCCGCACAGCGAAGAGACCCAGTACTTC.

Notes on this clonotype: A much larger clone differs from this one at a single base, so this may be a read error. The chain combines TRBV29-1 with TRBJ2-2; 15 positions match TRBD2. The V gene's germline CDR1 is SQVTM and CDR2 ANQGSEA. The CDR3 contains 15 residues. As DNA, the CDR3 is TGCAGCGTCCTTGGACTAGCGGGAGGGCCCGGGGCGCTGTTTTTT. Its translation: CSVLGLAGGPGALFF.

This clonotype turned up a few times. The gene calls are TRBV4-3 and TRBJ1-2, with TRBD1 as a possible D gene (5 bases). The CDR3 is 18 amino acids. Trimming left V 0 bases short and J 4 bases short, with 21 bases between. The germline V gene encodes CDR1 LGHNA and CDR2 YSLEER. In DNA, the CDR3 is TGCGCCAGCAGCCAAGACCCCCTAACAGGTGGGTCGACCTATGGCTACACCTTC. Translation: CASSQDPLTGGSTYGYTF.

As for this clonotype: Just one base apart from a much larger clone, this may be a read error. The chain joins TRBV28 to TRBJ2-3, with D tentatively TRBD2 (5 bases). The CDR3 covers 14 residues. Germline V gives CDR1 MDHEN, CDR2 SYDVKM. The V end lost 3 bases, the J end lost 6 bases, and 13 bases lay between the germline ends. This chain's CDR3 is CASSLRAPRDTQYF. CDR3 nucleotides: TGTGCCAGCAGTTTGAGGGCCCCTCGGGATACGCAGTATTTT.

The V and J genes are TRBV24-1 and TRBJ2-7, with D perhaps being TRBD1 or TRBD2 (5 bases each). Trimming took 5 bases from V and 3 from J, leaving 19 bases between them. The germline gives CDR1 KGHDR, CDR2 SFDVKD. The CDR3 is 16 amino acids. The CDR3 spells CATSADVRGPNYEQYF. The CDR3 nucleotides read TGTGCCACCAGTGCGGACGTAAGGGGACCAAACTACGAGCAGTACTTC.

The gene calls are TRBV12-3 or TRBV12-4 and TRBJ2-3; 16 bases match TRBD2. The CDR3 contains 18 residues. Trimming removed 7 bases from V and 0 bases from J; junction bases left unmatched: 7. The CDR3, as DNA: TGTGCCAGCAAGCCGGGACTAGCGGGGGGGACTAGCACAGATACGCAGTATTTT. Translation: CASKPGLAGGTSTDTQYF.

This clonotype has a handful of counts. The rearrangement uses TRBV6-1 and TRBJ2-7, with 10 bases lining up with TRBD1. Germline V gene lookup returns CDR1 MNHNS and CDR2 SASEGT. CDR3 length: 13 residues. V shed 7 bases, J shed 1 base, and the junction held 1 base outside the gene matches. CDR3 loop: CASMGQGSYEQYF. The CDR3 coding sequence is TGTGCCAGCATGGGACAGGGGTCCTACGAGCAGTACTTC.

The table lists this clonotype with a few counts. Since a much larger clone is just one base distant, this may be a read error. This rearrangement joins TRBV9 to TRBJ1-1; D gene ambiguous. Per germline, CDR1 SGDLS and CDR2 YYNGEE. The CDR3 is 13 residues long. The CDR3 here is CASGVEVNTEAFF. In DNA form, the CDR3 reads TGTGCCAGCGGCGTAGAGGTGAACACTGAAGCTTTCTTT.

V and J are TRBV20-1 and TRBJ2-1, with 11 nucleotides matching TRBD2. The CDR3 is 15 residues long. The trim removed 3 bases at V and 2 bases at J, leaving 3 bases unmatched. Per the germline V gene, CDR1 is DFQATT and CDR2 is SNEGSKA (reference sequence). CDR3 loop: CSASPTSGAYNEQFF. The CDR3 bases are TGCAGTGCTAGCCCGACTAGCGGGGCCTACAATGAGCAGTTCTTC.

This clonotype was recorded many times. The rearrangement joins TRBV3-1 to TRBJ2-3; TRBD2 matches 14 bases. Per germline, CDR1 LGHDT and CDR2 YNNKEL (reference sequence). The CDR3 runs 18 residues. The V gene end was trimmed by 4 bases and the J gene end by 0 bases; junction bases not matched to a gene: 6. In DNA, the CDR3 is TGTGCCAGCAGCCCGGGACTAGCGGGAGCGACTAGCACAGATACGCAGTATTTT. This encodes CASSPGLAGATSTDTQYF.

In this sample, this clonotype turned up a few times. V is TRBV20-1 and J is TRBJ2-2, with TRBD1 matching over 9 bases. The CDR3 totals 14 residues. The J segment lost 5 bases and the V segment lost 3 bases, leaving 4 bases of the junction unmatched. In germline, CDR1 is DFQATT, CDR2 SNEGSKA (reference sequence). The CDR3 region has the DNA TGCAGTGCTAGGGGGGACAGGGAGACCGGGGAGCTGTTTTTT. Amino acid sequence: CSARGDRETGELFF.

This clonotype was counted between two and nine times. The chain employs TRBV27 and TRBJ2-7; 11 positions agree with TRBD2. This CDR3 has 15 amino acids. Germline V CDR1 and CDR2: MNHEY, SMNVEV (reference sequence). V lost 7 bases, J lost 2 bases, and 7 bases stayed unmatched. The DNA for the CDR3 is TGTGCCAGCACCCCGATAGCGGGAGGGCCCTACGAGCAGTACTTC. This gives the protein CASTPIAGGPYEQYF.